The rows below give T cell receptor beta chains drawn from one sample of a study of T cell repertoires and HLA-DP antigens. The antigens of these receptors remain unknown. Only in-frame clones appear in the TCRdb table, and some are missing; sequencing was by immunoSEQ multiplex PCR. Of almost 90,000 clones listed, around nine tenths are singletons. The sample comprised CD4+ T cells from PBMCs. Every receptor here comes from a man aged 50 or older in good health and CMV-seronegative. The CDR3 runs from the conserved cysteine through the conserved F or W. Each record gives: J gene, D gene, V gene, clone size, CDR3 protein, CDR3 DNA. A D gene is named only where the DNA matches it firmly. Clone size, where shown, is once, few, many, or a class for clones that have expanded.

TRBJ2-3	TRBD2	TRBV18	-	CASSPLAGGNTDTQYF	TGTGCCAGCTCACCATTAGCGGGAGGGAACACAGATACGCAGTATTTT
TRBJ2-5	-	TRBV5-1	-	CASSLFFQETQYF	TGCGCCAGCAGCTTGTTTTTCCAAGAGACCCAGTACTTC
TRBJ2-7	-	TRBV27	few	CASSLSSGQFYEQYF	TGTGCCAGCAGTTTATCGTCAGGACAGTTCTACGAGCAGTACTTC
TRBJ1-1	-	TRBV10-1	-	CATRRGATDTEAFF	TGCGCCACCCGACGGGGGGCAACGGACACTGAAGCTTTCTTT
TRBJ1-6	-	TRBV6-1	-	CASSRTESYNSPLHF	TGTGCCAGCAGTCGAACAGAGTCCTATAATTCACCCCTCCACTTT
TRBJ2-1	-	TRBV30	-	CAWSETGYWLRNEQFF	TGTGCCTGGAGTGAAACAGGGTATTGGCTACGGAATGAGCAGTTCTTC
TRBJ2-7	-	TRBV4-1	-	CASSQVVTASYEQYF	TGCGCCAGCAGCCAAGTTGTGACAGCGTCCTACGAGCAGTACTTC
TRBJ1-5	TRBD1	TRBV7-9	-	CASSSGTGGQPQHF	TGTGCCAGCAGCTCCGGGACAGGGGGACAGCCCCAGCATTTT
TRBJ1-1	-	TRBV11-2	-	CASSYGQLNTEAFF	TGTGCCAGCAGCTATGGGCAGTTGAACACTGAAGCTTTCTTT
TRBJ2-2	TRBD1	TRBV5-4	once	CASSLQGARGTGELFF	TGTGCCAGCAGCTTACAGGGGGCGCGGGGGACCGGGGAGCTGTTTTTT
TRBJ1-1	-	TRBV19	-	CASSITQVNTEAFF	TGTGCCAGTAGTATTACGCAGGTGAACACTGAAGCTTTCTTT
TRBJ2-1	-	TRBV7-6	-	CASSPRSQGYYNEQFF	TGTGCCAGCAGCCCCCGAAGTCAGGGATATTACAATGAGCAGTTCTTC
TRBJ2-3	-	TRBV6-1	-	CASSRRGAPDTQYF	TGTGCCAGCAGTAGACGGGGGGCCCCAGATACGCAGTATTTT
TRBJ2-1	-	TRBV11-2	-	CASSFSRGFYNEQFF	TGTGCCAGCAGCTTTAGCAGGGGATTCTACAATGAGCAGTTCTTC
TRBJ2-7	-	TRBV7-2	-	CASSLTAGPYEQYF	TGTGCCAGCAGCTTAACCGCGGGTCCCTACGAGCAGTACTTC
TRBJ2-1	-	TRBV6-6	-	CASRDRGGAYNEQFF	TGTGCCAGCAGGGATCGGGGCGGGGCTTACAATGAGCAGTTCTTC
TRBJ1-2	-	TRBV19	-	CASSKKGDYGYTF	TGTGCCAGTAGTAAGAAGGGGGACTATGGCTACACCTTC
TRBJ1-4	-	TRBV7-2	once	CASSPSSRTNEKLFF	TGTGCCAGCAGCCCTTCTAGCAGGACTAATGAAAAACTGTTTTTT
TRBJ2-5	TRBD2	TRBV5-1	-	CASSLAGVQETQYF	TGCGCCAGCAGTTTAGCGGGAGTTCAGGAGACCCAGTACTTC
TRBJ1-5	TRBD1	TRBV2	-	CASGGTEDSNQPQHF	TGTGCCAGTGGGGGGACAGAAGATAGCAATCAGCCCCAGCATTTT
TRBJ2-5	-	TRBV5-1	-	CASSSDSTLSAQYF	TGCGCCAGCAGCTCCGACAGCACTTTGTCGGCCCAGTACTTC
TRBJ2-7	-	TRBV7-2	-	CASSYPGAGAYEQYF	TGTGCCAGCAGCTACCCTGGGGCAGGGGCCTACGAGCAGTACTTC
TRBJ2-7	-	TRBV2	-	CASSFGTKNEQYF	TGTGCCAGCAGTTTCGGGACAAAAAACGAGCAGTACTTC
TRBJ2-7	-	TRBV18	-	CASSPNMGLNYEQYF	TGTGCCAGCTCACCAAATATGGGGCTCAACTACGAGCAGTACTTC
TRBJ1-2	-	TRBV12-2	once	CASRLGSTLLYGYTF	TGTGCAAGTCGCTTAGGGAGTACCCTCCTTTATGGCTACACCTTC
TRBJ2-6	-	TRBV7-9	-	CASSLSGRSSGANVLTF	TGTGCCAGCAGCTTATCGGGGAGGAGCTCTGGGGCCAACGTCCTGACTTTC
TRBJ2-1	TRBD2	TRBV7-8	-	CASSLQLAGGSEQFF	TGTGCCAGCAGCTTACAGTTAGCGGGGGGAAGTGAGCAGTTCTTC
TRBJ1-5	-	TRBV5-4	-	CASRARGSNQPQHF	TGTGCCAGCAGAGCCAGGGGTAGCAATCAGCCCCAGCATTTT
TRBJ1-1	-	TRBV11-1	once	CASSLARGGTEAFF	TGTGCCAGCAGCTTGGCCAGGGGAGGCACTGAAGCTTTCTTT
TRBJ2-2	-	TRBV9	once	CASSAAGLNTGELFF	TGTGCCAGCAGCGCCGCGGGTCTCAACACCGGGGAGCTGTTTTTT
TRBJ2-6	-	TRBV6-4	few	CASSEGSGANVLTF	TGTGCCAGCAGTGAGGGCTCTGGGGCCAACGTCCTGACTTTC
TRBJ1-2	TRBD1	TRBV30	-	CAWRTDRGVIYGYTF	TGTGCCTGGAGGACGGACAGGGGCGTAATTTATGGCTACACCTTC
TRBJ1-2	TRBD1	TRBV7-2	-	CASSTRQGQKSYGYTF	TGTGCCAGCAGCACCAGACAGGGGCAGAAGAGCTATGGCTACACCTTC
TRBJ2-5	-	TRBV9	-	CASSVGGEGQETQYF	TGTGCCAGCAGCGTGGGGGGAGAGGGACAAGAGACCCAGTACTTC
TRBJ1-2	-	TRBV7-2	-	CASSLGQIANGYTF	TGTGCCAGCAGCTTAGGGCAGATAGCAAATGGCTACACCTTC
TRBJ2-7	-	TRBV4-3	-	CASSQAAGYEQYF	TGCGCCAGCAGCCAAGCGGCGGGATACGAGCAGTACTTC
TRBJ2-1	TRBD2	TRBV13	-	CASSTGLAGVSSYNEQFF	TGTGCCAGCAGCACGGGACTAGCGGGAGTAAGCTCCTACAATGAGCAGTTCTTC
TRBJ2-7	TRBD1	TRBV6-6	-	CASTDRAPPYEQYF	TGTGCCAGCACCGACAGGGCCCCACCCTACGAGCAGTACTTC
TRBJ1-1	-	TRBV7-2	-	CASSLPDYTEAFF	TGTGCCAGCAGCTTACCTGACTACACTGAAGCTTTCTTT